The rows below give T cell receptor beta chains drawn from one sample of a study of cytomegalovirus exposure and HLA in healthy donors. Some clones are missing from TCRdb's copy, which holds only in-frame ones; the method was immunoSEQ multiplex PCR. The table has hundreds of thousands of clones, roughly 90% seen once. The sample consisted of PBMCs. The receptors derive from a man between 18 and 29 years old in good health and CMV-seropositive. Each CDR3 is given with its conserved first and last residue. Fields, in order: V gene, J gene, CDR3 length, CDR3 protein.

TRBV11-2,TRBJ2-7,14,CASTVLEAGYEQYF
TRBV5-4,TRBJ2-1,16,CASSKAAGGSYNEQFF
TRBV30,TRBJ2-2,16,CAWSQLGASNTGELFF
TRBV7-9,TRBJ2-1,16,CASSLGWRASYNEQFF
TRBV5-4,TRBJ1-5,15,CASSLGGSGDQPQHF
TRBV9,TRBJ1-1,13,CASSSTGGTEAFF
TRBV7-2,TRBJ1-2,11,CASLGDYGYTF
TRBV7-9,TRBJ2-1,14,CASSPGTGGEEQFF
TRBV11-2,TRBJ2-1,15,CASRTGLAGGDEQFF
TRBV7-6,TRBJ2-7,12,CASSRRAGEQYF
TRBV4-1,TRBJ2-3,15,CASSQVSGGTDTQYF
TRBV19,TRBJ1-5,17,CASSQRSETGVPKPQHF
TRBV5-1,TRBJ2-2,13,CASSLEANGELFF
TRBV28,TRBJ2-7,13,CASALAGTYEQYF
TRBV27,TRBJ1-1,15,CASSPLLTVYTEAFF
TRBV7-2,TRBJ2-7,14,CASSSNSVTYEQYF
TRBV6-1,TRBJ1-2,14,CASSEAGSNYGYTF
TRBV12-5,TRBJ1-2,17,CASGLKDRGLLGYGYTF
TRBV30,TRBJ2-7,15,CAWSASGRVSYEQYF
TRBV29-1,TRBJ2-7,16,CSIVLAFGRGKDEQYF
TRBV5-1,TRBJ1-2,15,CASSLASPTNYGYTF
TRBV20-1,TRBJ1-1,10,CSARRTEAFF
TRBV30,TRBJ1-2,13,CAWSVLARYGYTF
TRBV5-6,TRBJ2-2,14,CASSFLGHTGELFF
TRBV27,TRBJ2-1,15,CASRSGTLSYNEQFF